The 21 T cell receptor beta chains listed next were all sequenced from one sample in a study of blood T cell repertoires in COVID-19. Generated by immunoSEQ multiplex PCR, the TCRdb table keeps only in-frame clones and is missing some. The repertoire holds over 200,000 clones, 65% to 90% seen once, with 4% to 5.5% in the top ten. The sequencing sample was made of peripheral blood. The receptors stem from a human donor in a cohort sampled during active COVID-19.

The rearrangement uses TRBV9 and TRBJ2-5; 8 bases map to TRBD2. Germline CDR1 is SGDLS and CDR2 is YYNGEE. The CDR3 is made up of 17 amino acids. The J segment lost 2 bases and the V segment lost 9 bases, leaving 18 bases of the junction unmatched. CDR3 loop: CATPRSASGRRQETQYF. The CDR3 nucleotides read TGTGCCACCCCCCGTTCAGCGAGCGGGAGAAGGCAAGAGACCCAGTACTTC. Looking up the rest from reference TRBV9 and TRBJ2-5 gives the full variable domain: DSGVTQTPKHLITATGQRVTLRCSPRSGDLSVYWYQQSLDQGLQFLIQYYNGEERAKGNILERFSAQQFPDLHSELNLSSLELGDSALYFCATPRSASGRRQETQYFGPGTRLLVL.

The chain employs TRBV5-5 and TRBJ1-1, with 10 bases aligning to TRBD1. Germline values: CDR1 SGHKS, CDR2 YYEKEE (reference sequence). This CDR3 contains 15 residues. After removal of 0 bases from V and 4 bases from J, the junction contained 3 bases not matched to a gene. In DNA form, the CDR3 reads TGTGCCAGCAGCTTGGTCGGACAGGGGGGCACTGAAGCTTTCTTT. Translating gives CASSLVGQGGTEAFF.

V gene TRBV4-1 combines with J gene TRBJ2-7; 11 positions match TRBD1. V dropped 5 bases and J dropped 1; count of bases not matched to a gene: 4. The CDR3 extends over 15 amino acids. The germline V gene has CDR1 MGHRA and CDR2 YSYEKL. The CDR3 DNA follows: TGCGCCAGCAGCGCGGGGACAGGGGGATCCTACGAGCAGTACTTC. Amino acids: CASSAGTGGSYEQYF.

This chain uses TRBV19 with TRBJ1-1, with D hard to call. The CDR3 runs 12 residues. V was shortened by 5 bases and J by 1 base, with 5 bases between the two germline ends. Germline V gene lookup returns CDR1 LNHDA and CDR2 SQIVND (reference sequence). The CDR3, as DNA: TGTGCCAGTAGTCCACAGAACACTGAAGCTTTCTTT. It specifies CASSPQNTEAFF.

The CDR3 coding sequence is TGTGCCACCAGCAAACAGGGGGGGGCCTACGAGCAGTACTTC. Its protein is CATSKQGGAYEQYF. The genes are TRBV15 and TRBJ2-7, with a tentative D call TRBD1 (8 bases). CDR3 length: 14 residues. Germline V gene lookup returns CDR1 LNHNV and CDR2 YYDKDF (reference sequence). V shed 4 bases and J shed 2 bases, with 12 bases lying between them.

This chain joins TRBV12-3 or TRBV12-4 and TRBJ1-1; no definite D call. This CDR3 is 13 amino acids long. The ends were cut back, 6 bases at V and 3 bases at J, with 11 bases in the middle. CDR3 loop: CASRDSGDTEAFF. The CDR3 DNA sequence: TGTGCCAGCAGGGACTCTGGGGACACTGAAGCTTTCTTT.

The rearrangement uses TRBV28 and TRBJ1-1, with 7 positions matching TRBD1. Looked up from germline, CDR1 is MDHEN and CDR2 is SYDVKM. This CDR3 contains 16 residues. Germline trimming cut 6 bases from V and 1 base from J; bases unmatched to any gene: 11. CDR3 amino acids: CASSPRTGSRNTEAFF. Written as DNA, the CDR3 is TGTGCCAGCAGCCCTCGGACAGGATCCCGGAACACTGAAGCTTTCTTT.

This sequence joins TRBV2 and TRBJ1-3; tentative D call: TRBD1 (5 bases). CDR1 is SNHLY and CDR2 is FYNNEI in the germline V gene. V lost 2 bases and J 3 bases, leaving 8 bases between the germline ends. There are 14 residues in the CDR3. The CDR3 sequence: CASSEQGIGNTIYF. Here the CDR3 DNA reads TGTGCCAGCAGTGAACAGGGAATTGGAAACACCATATATTTT.

The chain has TRBV15 and TRBJ2-3; a possible D gene is TRBD2 (5 bases). Germline assignment: CDR1 LNHNV and CDR2 YYDKDF (reference sequence). This CDR3 is built from 15 residues. Deletions cut 3 bases from V and 0 bases from J, with 10 bases between. The CDR3 is CATSSPRGSTDTQYF. DNA for the CDR3: TGTGCCACCAGCAGCCCTCGGGGTAGCACAGATACGCAGTATTTT. Full variable domain (outside the CDR3, taken from reference TRBV15 and TRBJ2-3): DAMVIQNPRYQVTQFGKPVTLSCSQTLNHNVMYWYQQKSSQAPKLLFHYYDKDFNNEADTPDNFQSRRPNTSFCFLDIRSPGLGDTAMYLCATSSPRGSTDTQYFGPGTRLTVL.

V usage is TRBV6-5 and J usage is TRBJ1-1; tentative D call: TRBD1 (5 bases). Germline values: CDR1 MNHEY, CDR2 SVGAGI. Trimming took 7 bases from V and 6 from J, leaving 18 bases between them. The CDR3 runs to 14 residues. CDR3 amino acids: CASIHGGDWAEAFF. CDR3 nucleotides: TGTGCCAGCATCCATGGGGGGGATTGGGCTGAAGCTTTCTTT.

CDR3 sequence (DNA): TGTGCCAGCAGCTCGGGGGTTTCCGGACAGGGGGCATCTGAGAAGACCCAGTACTTC. Protein product: CASSSGVSGQGASEKTQYF. The genes are TRBV5-4 and TRBJ2-5; 11 nucleotides line up with TRBD1. Losses at the gene ends were 3 bases for V and 6 bases for J; bases not matched to a gene: 19. The CDR3 totals 19 residues. Looked up from germline, CDR1 is SGHNT and CDR2 is YYREEE (reference sequence).

The rearrangement uses TRBV5-4 and TRBJ1-2; 12 positions match TRBD1. The junction had 4 bases not matched to a gene; V was cut back by 3 bases and J by 7 bases. Germline V CDR1 and CDR2: SGHNT, YYREEE (reference sequence). This CDR3 contains 14 residues. CDR3 DNA: TGTGCCAGCAGCTCGGGACAGGGGGCGGGTGGCTACACCTTC. This translates into CASSSGQGAGGYTF. Using reference TRBV5-4 and TRBJ1-2 for the parts outside the CDR3, the full variable domain is ETGVTQSPTHLIKTRGQQVTLRCSSQSGHNTVSWYQQALGQGPQFIFQYYREEENGRGNFPPRFSGLQFPNYSSELNVNALELDDSALYLCASSSGQGAGGYTFGSGTRLTVV.

The gene calls are TRBV7-9 and TRBJ2-5, with D perhaps TRBD2 (5 bases). Germline V gene lookup returns CDR1 SEHNR and CDR2 FQNEAQ (reference sequence). This CDR3 region has 11 residues. V was cut by 6 bases and J by 5 bases, with 7 bases left in between. The CDR3 is CASREAETQYF. The CDR3 coding sequence is TGTGCCAGCAGGGAGGCGGAGACCCAGTACTTC.

The chain is built from TRBV5-1 and TRBJ2-7; a weak D match, TRBD2 (6 bases). The CDR3 contains 14 residues. The V gene's germline CDR1 is SGHRS and CDR2 YFSETQ. Trimming shortened V by 0 bases and J by 3 bases, and 10 bases separated the two germline ends. The chain's CDR3 is CASSLGAGLYEQYF. CDR3 coding DNA: TGCGCCAGCAGCTTGGGGGCGGGACTCTACGAGCAGTACTTC.

J is TRBJ1-2 and V is TRBV19, with 8 bases fitting TRBD1. The CDR3 extends over 15 amino acids. Germline assignment: CDR1 LNHDA and CDR2 SQIVND (reference sequence). The V gene end was trimmed by 2 bases and the J gene end by 7 bases; junction bases not matched to a gene: 9. For the CDR3, the DNA is TGTGCCAGTAGTATAAGCGGACAGGGATCGTTTGGCTACACCTTC. It codes for CASSISGQGSFGYTF.

The chain links TRBV3-1 (or the pseudogene TRBV3-2) to TRBJ1-2; no clear D. The CDR3 sequence is 14 residues long. Trimming shortened V by 0 bases and J by 2 bases, and 7 bases separated the two germline ends. Germline CDR1 reads LGHDT; CDR2 reads YNNKEL (reference sequence). The CDR3 DNA reads as TGTGCCAGCAGCCAAGAGCGGCGGAACTATGGCTACACCTTC. Amino acids: CASSQERRNYGYTF.

The chain employs TRBV5-5 and TRBJ2-5, with 11 bases that match TRBD2. With 2 bases clipped from V and 3 bases from J, the junction kept 6 bases outside the gene matches. The CDR3 consists of 16 residues. CDR1 and CDR2 from the germline V gene are SGHKS and YYEKEE (reference sequence). In DNA, the CDR3 is TGTGCCAGCAGCTTACTGGGACTAGCGGAAAAAGAGACCCAGTACTTC. It codes for CASSLLGLAEKETQYF.

The chain employs TRBV19 and TRBJ1-1, with a weak D call TRBD1 (6 bases). Germline V lookup: CDR1 LNHDA, CDR2 SQIVND (reference sequence). This CDR3 has 16 amino acids. Trimming took 5 bases from V and 0 from J, leaving 16 bases between them. The CDR3 is CASSPQSGTLNTEAFF. In nucleotides, the CDR3 is TGTGCCAGTAGTCCTCAATCTGGGACACTGAACACTGAAGCTTTCTTT.

V gene TRBV6-9 combines with J gene TRBJ2-3, with 8 bases fitting TRBD2. Trimming removed 2 bases from V and 2 bases from J; junction bases left unmatched: 12. This CDR3 has 18 amino acids. Looked up from germline, CDR1 is MNHGY and CDR2 is SVAAGI. The CDR3 spells CASSYRLTGGTFTDTQYF. CDR3 in DNA: TGTGCCAGCAGTTATCGGCTAACGGGAGGGACTTTCACAGATACGCAGTATTTT.

This clone has at least ten counts. This CDR3 is CASSIAASGTGAYEQYF. Written as DNA, the CDR3 is TGCGCCAGCAGCATAGCGGCCTCCGGGACAGGGGCGTACGAGCAGTACTTC. The rearrangement joins TRBV5-1 to TRBJ2-7; 10 bases align to TRBD1. This CDR3 comprises 17 residues. The ends lost 4 bases at V and 4 bases at J; junction bases unmatched: 14. The germline CDR1 and CDR2 sequences are SGHRS and YFSETQ.

The rearrangement links TRBV2 to TRBJ1-2; the match to TRBD1 covers 11 bases. The CDR3 runs 18 residues. Germline V CDR1 and CDR2: SNHLY, FYNNEI. J was trimmed by 1 base and V by 8 bases; bases with no gene match: 15. The CDR3 sequence: CASARIRDRGDLNYGYTF. Here the CDR3 DNA reads TGTGCCAGCGCACGGATCCGGGACAGGGGGGACCTTAACTATGGCTACACCTTC.